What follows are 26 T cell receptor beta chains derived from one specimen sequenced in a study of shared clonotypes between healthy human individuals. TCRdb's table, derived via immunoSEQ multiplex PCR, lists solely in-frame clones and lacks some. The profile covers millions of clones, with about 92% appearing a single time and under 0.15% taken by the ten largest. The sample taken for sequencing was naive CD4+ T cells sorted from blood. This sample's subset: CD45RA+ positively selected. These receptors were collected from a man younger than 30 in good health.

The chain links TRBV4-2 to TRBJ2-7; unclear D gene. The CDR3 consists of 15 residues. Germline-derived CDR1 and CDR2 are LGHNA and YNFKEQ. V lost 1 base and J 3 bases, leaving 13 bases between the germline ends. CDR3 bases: TGTGCCAGCAGCCAAGTTTCGAGACTCGACTACGAGCAGTACTTC. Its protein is CASSQVSRLDYEQYF.

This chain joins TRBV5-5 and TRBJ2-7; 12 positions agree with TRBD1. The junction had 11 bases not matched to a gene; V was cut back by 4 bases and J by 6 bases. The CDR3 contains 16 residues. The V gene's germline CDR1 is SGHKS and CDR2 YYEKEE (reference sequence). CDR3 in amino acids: CASSVGTGGKSSEQYF. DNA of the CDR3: TGTGCCAGCAGCGTCGGGACAGGGGGCAAGTCTAGCGAGCAGTACTTC.

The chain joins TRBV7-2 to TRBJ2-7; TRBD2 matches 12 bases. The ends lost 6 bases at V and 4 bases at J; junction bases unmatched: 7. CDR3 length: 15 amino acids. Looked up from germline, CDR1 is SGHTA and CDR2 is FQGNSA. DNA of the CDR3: TGTGCCAGCAGACCTCCGGGACTAGCGGGTTACGAGCAGTACTTC. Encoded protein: CASRPPGLAGYEQYF.

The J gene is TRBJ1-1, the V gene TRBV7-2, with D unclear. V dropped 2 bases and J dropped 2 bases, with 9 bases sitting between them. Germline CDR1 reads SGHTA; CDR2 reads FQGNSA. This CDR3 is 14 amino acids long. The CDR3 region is CASSLRKGNTEAFF. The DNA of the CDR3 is TGTGCCAGCAGCTTAAGGAAAGGCAACACTGAAGCTTTCTTT.

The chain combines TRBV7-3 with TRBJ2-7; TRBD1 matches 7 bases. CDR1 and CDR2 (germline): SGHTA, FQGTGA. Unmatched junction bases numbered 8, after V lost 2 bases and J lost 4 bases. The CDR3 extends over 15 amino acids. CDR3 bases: TGTGCCAGCAGCTTAGAGGGTCAGGGGGTGTACGAGCAGTACTTC. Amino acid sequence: CASSLEGQGVYEQYF. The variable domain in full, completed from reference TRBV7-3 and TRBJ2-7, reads GAGVSQTPSNKVTEKGKYVELRCDPISGHTALYWYRQSLGQGPEFLIYFQGTGAADDSGLPNDRFFAVRPEGSVSTLKIQRTERGDSAVYLCASSLEGQGVYEQYFGPGTRLTVT.

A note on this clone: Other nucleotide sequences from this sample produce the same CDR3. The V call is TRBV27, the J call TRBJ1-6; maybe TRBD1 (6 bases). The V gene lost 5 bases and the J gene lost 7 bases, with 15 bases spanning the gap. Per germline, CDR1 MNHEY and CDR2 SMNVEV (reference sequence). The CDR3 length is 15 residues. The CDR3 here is CASSPLDRNNSPLHF. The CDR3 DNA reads TGTGCCAGCAGTCCACTGGACAGAAACAATTCACCCCTCCACTTT.

CDR3 nucleotide sequence: TGTGCCAGCTCACCACAGGGGCAAACTATGAGCTACGAGCAGTACTTC. Protein product: CASSPQGQTMSYEQYF. The V gene is TRBV18, the J gene TRBJ2-7, with D maybe TRBD1 (5 bases). Trimming removed 1 base at V and 3 bases at J, with 16 bases between. The CDR3 contains 16 residues. Germline V CDR1 and CDR2: KGHSH, LQKENI.

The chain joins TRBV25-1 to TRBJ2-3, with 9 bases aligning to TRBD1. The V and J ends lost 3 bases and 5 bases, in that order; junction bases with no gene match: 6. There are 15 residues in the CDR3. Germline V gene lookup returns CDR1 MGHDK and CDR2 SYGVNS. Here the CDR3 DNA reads TGTGCCAGCAGTGAGCCGGGACAGGGTAAAGATACGCAGTATTTT. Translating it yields CASSEPGQGKDTQYF.

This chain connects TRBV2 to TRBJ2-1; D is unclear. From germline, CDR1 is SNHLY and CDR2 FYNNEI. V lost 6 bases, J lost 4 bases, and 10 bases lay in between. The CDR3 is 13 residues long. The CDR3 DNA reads TGTGCCAGCAGGGCACCGGCGTACAATGAGCAGTTCTTC. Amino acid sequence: CASRAPAYNEQFF.

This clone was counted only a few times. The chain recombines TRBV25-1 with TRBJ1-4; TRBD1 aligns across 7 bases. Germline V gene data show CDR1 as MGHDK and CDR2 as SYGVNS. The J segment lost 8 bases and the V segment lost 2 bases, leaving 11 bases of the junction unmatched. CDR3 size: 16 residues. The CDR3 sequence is CASSEARGQFKEKLFF. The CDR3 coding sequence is TGTGCCAGCAGTGAAGCCCGGGGACAGTTCAAGGAAAAACTGTTTTTT.

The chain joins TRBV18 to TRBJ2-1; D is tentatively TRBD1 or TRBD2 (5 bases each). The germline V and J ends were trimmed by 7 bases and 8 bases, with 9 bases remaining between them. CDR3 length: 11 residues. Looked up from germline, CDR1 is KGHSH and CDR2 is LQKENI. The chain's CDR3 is CASFRGDEQFF. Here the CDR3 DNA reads TGTGCCAGCTTCCGAGGGGATGAGCAGTTCTTC.

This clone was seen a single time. CDR3 sequence (DNA): TGTGCCAGTCATGTCGGGGGACCTGGAAACACCATATATTTT. Amino acids: CASHVGGPGNTIYF. V is TRBV19 and J is TRBJ1-3; possibly TRBD1 for D (5 bases). Germline V gives CDR1 LNHDA, CDR2 SQIVND (reference sequence). The CDR3 runs to 14 residues. V was pared by 8 bases and J by 2 bases, with 13 bases between. Based on the CDR3 plus reference TRBV19 and TRBJ1-3, the full variable domain is DGGITQSPKYLFRKEGQNVTLSCEQNLNHDAMYWYRQDPGQGLRLIYYSQIVNDFQKGDIAEGYSVSREKKESFPLTVTSAQKNPTAFYLCASHVGGPGNTIYFGEGSWLTVV.

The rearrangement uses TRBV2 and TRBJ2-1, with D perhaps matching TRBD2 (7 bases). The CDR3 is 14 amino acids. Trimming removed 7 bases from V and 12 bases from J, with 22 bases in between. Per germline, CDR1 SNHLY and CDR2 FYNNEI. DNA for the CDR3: TGTGCCAGCAAAGAACAGGGCCCAGCGGGACGGCAGTTCTTC. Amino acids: CASKEQGPAGRQFF.

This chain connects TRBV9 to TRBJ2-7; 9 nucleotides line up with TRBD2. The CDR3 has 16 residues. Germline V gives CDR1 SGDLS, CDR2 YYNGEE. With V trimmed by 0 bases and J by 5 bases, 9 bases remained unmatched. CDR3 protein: CASSVGGSGSVHEQYF. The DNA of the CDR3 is TGTGCCAGCAGCGTAGGGGGTAGCGGGAGTGTGCACGAGCAGTACTTC.

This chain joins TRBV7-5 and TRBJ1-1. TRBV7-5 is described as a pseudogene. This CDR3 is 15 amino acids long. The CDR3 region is CARSPAAIANTEAFF. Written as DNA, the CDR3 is TGTGCCAGAAGCCCCGCCGCCATCGCGAACACTGAAGCTTTCTTT.

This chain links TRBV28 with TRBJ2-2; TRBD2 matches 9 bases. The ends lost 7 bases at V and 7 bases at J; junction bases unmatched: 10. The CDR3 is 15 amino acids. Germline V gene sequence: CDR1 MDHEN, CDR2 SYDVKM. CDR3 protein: CASTLGGGVDGELFF. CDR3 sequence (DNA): TGTGCCAGCACCCTTGGCGGGGGGGTTGACGGGGAGCTGTTTTTT.

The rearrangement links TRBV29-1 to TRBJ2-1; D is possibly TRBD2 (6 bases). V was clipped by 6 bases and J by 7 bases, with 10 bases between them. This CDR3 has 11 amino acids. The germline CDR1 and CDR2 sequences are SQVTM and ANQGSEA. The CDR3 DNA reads TGCAGCGTGGGGACTGTTAATGAGCAGTTCTTC. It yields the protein CSVGTVNEQFF.

CDR3 DNA sequence: TGTGCCAGCAGCTACAAGAGCAATCAGCCCCAGCATTTT. This translates into CASSYKSNQPQHF. V and J are TRBV7-9 and TRBJ1-5; D is unresolved. Deletions cut 4 bases from V and 1 base from J, with 5 bases between. Germline V lookup: CDR1 SEHNR, CDR2 FQNEAQ (reference sequence). CDR3 size: 13 residues.

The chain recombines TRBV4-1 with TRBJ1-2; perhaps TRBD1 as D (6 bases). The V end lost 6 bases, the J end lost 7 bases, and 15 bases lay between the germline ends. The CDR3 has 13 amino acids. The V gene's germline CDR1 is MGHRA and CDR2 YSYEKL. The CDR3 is CASSQQGLGGYTF. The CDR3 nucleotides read TGCGCCAGCAGTCAACAGGGTCTCGGTGGCTACACCTTC.

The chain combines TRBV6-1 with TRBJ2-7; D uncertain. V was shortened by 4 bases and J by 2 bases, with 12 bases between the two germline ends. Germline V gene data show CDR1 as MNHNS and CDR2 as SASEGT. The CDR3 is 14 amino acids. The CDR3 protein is CASSVDGFTYEQYF. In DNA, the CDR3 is TGTGCCAGCAGTGTTGATGGGTTCACCTACGAGCAGTACTTC.

The CDR3 nucleotides read TGTGCCAGCTCCGTGACCGGGACAGGGGTCGGCTACACCTTC. It codes for CASSVTGTGVGYTF. The V and J genes are TRBV18 and TRBJ1-2; 10 positions match TRBD1. V lost 6 bases to trimming and J lost 8 bases; unmatched junction nucleotides: 9. Germline CDR1 and CDR2: KGHSH and LQKENI. This CDR3 contains 14 residues.

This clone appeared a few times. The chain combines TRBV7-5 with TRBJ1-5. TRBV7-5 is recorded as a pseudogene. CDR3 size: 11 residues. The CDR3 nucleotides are TGTGCCAGAACCCACCGGCAGCCCCAGCATTTT. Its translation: CARTHRQPQHF.

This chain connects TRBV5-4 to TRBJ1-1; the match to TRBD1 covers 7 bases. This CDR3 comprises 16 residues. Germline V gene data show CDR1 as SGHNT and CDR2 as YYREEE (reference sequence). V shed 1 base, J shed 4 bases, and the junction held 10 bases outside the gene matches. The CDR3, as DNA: TGTGCCAGCAGCTTGCAAAGAGCAGGGGGGGGCACTGAAGCTTTCTTT. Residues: CASSLQRAGGGTEAFF.

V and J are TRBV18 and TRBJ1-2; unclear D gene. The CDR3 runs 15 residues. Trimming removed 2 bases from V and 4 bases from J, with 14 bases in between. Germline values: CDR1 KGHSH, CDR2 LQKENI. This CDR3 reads CASSPMETTSYGYTF. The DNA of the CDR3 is TGTGCCAGCTCACCAATGGAGACAACCTCCTATGGCTACACCTTC.

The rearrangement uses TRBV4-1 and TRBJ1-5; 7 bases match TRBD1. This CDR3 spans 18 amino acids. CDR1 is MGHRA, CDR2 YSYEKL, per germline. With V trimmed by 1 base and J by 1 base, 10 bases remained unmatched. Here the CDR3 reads CASSQAATGSLSNQPQHF. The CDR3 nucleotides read TGCGCCAGCAGCCAAGCTGCGACAGGGAGCTTGAGCAATCAGCCCCAGCATTTT.

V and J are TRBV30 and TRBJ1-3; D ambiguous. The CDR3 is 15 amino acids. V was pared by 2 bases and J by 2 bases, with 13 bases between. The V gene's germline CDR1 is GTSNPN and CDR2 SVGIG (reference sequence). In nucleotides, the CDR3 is TGTGCCTGGAGTTCAGGTCGCCTAGCTGGAAACACCATATATTTT. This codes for CAWSSGRLAGNTIYF.